The 20 T cell receptor beta chains presented below share a single source sample, sequenced in a study of blood T cell repertoires in COVID-19. Here immunoSEQ multiplex PCR was the method, and the copy in TCRdb shows in-frame clones only, minus some. Of some 320,000 clones listed, approximately 87% were seen once; the top ten hold approximately 5%. Sequencing was carried out using PBMCs or T cells enriched from blood (not recorded which). These receptors all come from a woman between 25 and 40 years old who had recovered from COVID-19.

This clone was seen just once. The genes are TRBV3-1 (or the pseudogene TRBV3-2) and TRBJ2-3, with D unclear. Trimming took off 4 bases at V and 1 base at J, with 12 bases between the two ends. Germline values: CDR1 LGHDT, CDR2 YNNKEL (reference sequence). The CDR3 sequence is 15 residues long. The CDR3 reads CASSPESGGTDTQYF. The CDR3 DNA reads TGTGCCAGCAGCCCCGAGTCAGGTGGCACAGATACGCAGTATTTT.

In its sample, this clone was seen once. The chain joins TRBV13 to TRBJ1-2; 10 bases fit TRBD1. The CDR3 is 16 amino acids. The ends lost 3 bases at V and 6 bases at J; junction bases unmatched: 10. Germline CDR1 and CDR2: PRHDT and FYEKMQ (reference sequence). The CDR3 region is CASSLGDRGVEDGYTF. CDR3 coding DNA: TGTGCCAGCAGCTTGGGGGACAGGGGAGTGGAGGATGGCTACACCTTC. Drawing the rest from reference TRBV13 and TRBJ1-2, the complete variable domain is AAGVIQSPRHLIKEKRETATLKCYPIPRHDTVYWYQQGPGQDPQFLISFYEKMQSDKGSIPDRFSAQQFSDYHSELNMSSLELGDSALYFCASSLGDRGVEDGYTFGSGTRLTVV.

V usage is TRBV5-1 and J usage is TRBJ1-3, with TRBD1 matching 8 bases. J gave up 4 bases and V 0 bases, and 6 bases lay outside the gene matches. The length of the CDR3 is 16 residues. CDR1 and CDR2 (germline): SGHRS, YFSETQ. This chain's CDR3 is CASSLAPQGDGNTIYF. For the CDR3, the DNA is TGCGCCAGCAGCTTGGCCCCACAGGGGGACGGAAACACCATATATTTT.

The CDR3 here is CASSIQGTGGRTEAFF. In DNA, the CDR3 is TGTGCCAGTAGTATACAGGGGACAGGGGGTCGTACTGAAGCTTTCTTT. The J gene is TRBJ1-1, the V gene TRBV19, with 11 bases lining up with TRBD1. Looked up from germline, CDR1 is LNHDA and CDR2 is SQIVND (reference sequence). The CDR3 is 16 residues long. V shed 2 bases and J 5 bases; nucleotides not matched to a gene: 7.

The V and J genes are TRBV30 and TRBJ1-2; tentative D call: TRBD1 (5 bases). V lost 4 bases, J lost 4 bases, and 10 bases lay in between. Germline CDR1 and CDR2: GTSNPN and SVGIG (reference sequence). CDR3 length equals 12 residues. CDR3 sequence: CAWIQDGYGYTF. The CDR3, as DNA: TGTGCCTGGATACAGGATGGCTATGGCTACACCTTC.

The chain uses TRBV6-1 and TRBJ1-1; 7 positions match TRBD1. V trimming: 2 bases; J trimming: 1 base; junction bases outside the gene matches: 10. The CDR3 sequence is 17 residues long. CDR1 and CDR2 from the germline V gene are MNHNS and SASEGT. The DNA for the CDR3 is TGTGCCAGCAGTGAAAGTCCCAGGGGGTGGGCGAACACTGAAGCTTTCTTT. The encoded protein is CASSESPRGWANTEAFF.

Concerning this clone itself: Other DNA sequences from this sample encode an identical CDR3 as well. The V call is TRBV5-1, the J call TRBJ2-3, with TRBD2 matching over 11 bases. V was pared by 2 bases and J by 4 bases, with 3 bases of the junction left unmatched. Germline CDR1 is SGHRS and CDR2 is YFSETQ. The CDR3 is 15 amino acids. CDR3 nucleotides: TGCGCCAGCAGCTTAACTAGCGGGGGAGCAGATACGCAGTATTTT. Protein: CASSLTSGGADTQYF.

Ten or more counts support this clone. The chain is built from TRBV5-5 and TRBJ1-1, with D uncertain. Trimming shortened V by 0 bases and J by 1 base, and 10 bases separated the two germline ends. The germline gives CDR1 SGHKS, CDR2 YYEKEE (reference sequence). The CDR3 spans 15 residues. For the CDR3, the DNA is TGTGCCAGCAGCTTGGTTCTCTTCCGGAACACTGAAGCTTTCTTT. Translating gives CASSLVLFRNTEAFF.

This chain connects TRBV6-2 or TRBV6-3 to TRBJ1-4; D remains unclear. The CDR3 spans 16 residues. V lost 2 bases and J lost 5, with 15 bases in between. CDR1 is MNHEY, CDR2 SVGEGT, per germline. The CDR3 loop is CASSYGWVEANEKLFF. CDR3 bases: TGTGCCAGCAGTTACGGGTGGGTCGAGGCGAATGAAAAACTGTTTTTT.

This clone is a singleton in its sample. The chain joins TRBV6-2 or TRBV6-3 to TRBJ1-2; 9 bases are a match to TRBD1. Germline V lookup: CDR1 MNHEY, CDR2 SVGEGT. The ends lost 2 bases at V and 8 bases at J; junction bases unmatched: 6. The CDR3 consists of 14 residues. In DNA, the CDR3 is TGTGCCAGCAGTTACGCGGGACAGGGAGGCGGCTACACCTTC. Its protein product is CASSYAGQGGGYTF.

The rearrangement uses TRBV6-1 and TRBJ1-4; perhaps TRBD1 as D (5 bases). Germline loops: CDR1 MNHNS, CDR2 SASEGT. The CDR3 runs to 15 residues. V lost 0 bases to trimming and J lost 7 bases, with 12 bases between them. The CDR3 here is CASSEAGDWGEKLFF. CDR3 coding DNA: TGTGCCAGCAGTGAAGCGGGGGACTGGGGTGAAAAACTGTTTTTT.

V usage is TRBV15 and J usage is TRBJ1-2; TRBD1 might be the D (6 bases). This CDR3 spans 14 amino acids. Trimming stripped 1 base from V and 4 bases from J, with 10 bases between. Germline CDR1 is LNHNV and CDR2 is YYDKDF (reference sequence). CDR3 nucleotides: TGTGCCACCAGCAGAGGGACAGAGATCTATGGCTACACCTTC. Residues: CATSRGTEIYGYTF.

The chain couples TRBV19 to TRBJ2-7; 7 positions agree with TRBD2. Germline values: CDR1 LNHDA, CDR2 SQIVND (reference sequence). The CDR3 totals 14 residues. The V segment lost 4 bases and the J segment 3 bases; nucleotides outside the gene matches: 6. CDR3 DNA: TGTGCCAGTAGTACGGCGGGGGAGTACTACGAGCAGTACTTC. This encodes CASSTAGEYYEQYF.

The V call is TRBV29-1, the J call TRBJ2-7, with D perhaps TRBD2 (6 bases). The V gene's germline CDR1 is SQVTM and CDR2 ANQGSEA. The CDR3 length is 14 residues. The V gene lost 0 bases and the J gene lost 3 bases, with 12 bases spanning the gap. CDR3 region: CSVEEGGPYYEQYF. The CDR3 bases are TGCAGCGTTGAAGAGGGGGGACCTTACTACGAGCAGTACTTC.

This chain connects TRBV14 to TRBJ2-5; 8 nucleotides line up with TRBD1. J gave up 10 bases and V 0 bases, and 4 bases lay outside the gene matches. CDR1 and CDR2 from the germline V gene are SGHDN and FVKESK. The CDR3 extends over 13 amino acids. The CDR3 loop is CASSQDLQGDQYF. Here the CDR3 DNA reads TGTGCCAGCAGCCAAGATCTACAGGGGGACCAGTACTTC.

V usage is TRBV9 and J usage is TRBJ2-2; 10 positions match TRBD2. Germline V lookup: CDR1 SGDLS, CDR2 YYNGEE. CDR3 length: 15 amino acids. Trimming removed 3 bases from V and 6 bases from J; junction bases left unmatched: 5. The CDR3 DNA sequence: TGTGCCAGCAGCGACCTAGCGGGGGCGTCCGGGGAGCTGTTTTTT. Translated, it gives CASSDLAGASGELFF.

The rearrangement links TRBV5-4 to TRBJ2-6, with D unresolved. The V and J ends lost 6 bases and 1 base respectively, with 14 bases between them. This CDR3 has 16 amino acids. The germline CDR1 and CDR2 sequences are SGHNT and YYREEE (reference sequence). CDR3 coding DNA: TGTGCCAGCACCCCTATATATAAGTCTGGGGCCAACGTCCTGACTTTC. Translated: CASTPIYKSGANVLTF.

The chain is built from TRBV6-5 and TRBJ1-1; no clear D. Germline assignment: CDR1 MNHEY and CDR2 SVGAGI. Trimming pared 1 base from V and 4 bases from J, leaving 7 bases between. The CDR3 is made up of 13 amino acids. Written as DNA, the CDR3 is TGTGCCAGCAGTTACTTACCGGGCACTGAAGCTTTCTTT. It codes for CASSYLPGTEAFF.

The rearrangement joins TRBV2 to TRBJ2-5, with D perhaps TRBD2 (6 bases). Germline loops: CDR1 SNHLY, CDR2 FYNNEI. There are 17 residues in the CDR3. The V end lost 6 bases, the J end lost 1 base, and 21 bases lay between the germline ends. CDR3 amino acids: CASRDGTLFNTQETQYF. CDR3 sequence (DNA): TGTGCCAGCAGAGATGGGACTCTATTTAATACCCAAGAGACCCAGTACTTC.

This clone was recorded a few times. The chain links TRBV19 to TRBJ1-2, with D unclear. This CDR3 is built from 12 residues. Trimming cost V 6 bases and J 7 bases, with 12 bases left between them. CDR1 and CDR2 from the germline V gene are LNHDA and SQIVND (reference sequence). The CDR3, as DNA: TGTGCCAGTAGCCCGTCCCCCGGTGGCTACACCTTC. This sequence encodes CASSPSPGGYTF.